The rows below give T cell receptor beta chains drawn from one sample of a study of human T cells and chemical hapten exposure. TCRdb re-called the RACE reads with MiXCR, one entry per CDR3 protein. The sample holds about 97,000 distinct CDR3 sequences, 25% to 35% seen once. Sequenced material: whole blood, taken in connection with sensitization to the hapten diphenylcyclopropenone (DPC). These receptors all come from a man aged 40-49 years with alopecia areata. Some clones in this sample may be carry-over from other donors' samples. Each CDR3 is given with its conserved first and last residue. A D gene is named only where the DNA matches it firmly. The listing skips clone size in some rows; elsewhere it reads once, few, many or a size class.

d_call: TRBD2
j_call: TRBJ2-5
v_call: TRBV18
clone_size: few
cdr3_nt: TGTGCCAGCTCACCGGGACTAGGGCAAGAGACCCAGTACTTC
cdr3_aa: CASSPGLGQETQYF

d_call: TRBD1
j_call: TRBJ2-3
v_call: TRBV24-1
clone_size: -
cdr3_nt: TGTGCCACCAGTGATCGGCGAGACAGGGCTGGAGATACGCAGTATTTT
cdr3_aa: CATSDRRDRAGDTQYF

d_call: -
j_call: TRBJ1-4
v_call: TRBV5-6
clone_size: -
cdr3_nt: TGTGCCAGCAGCTTAGTCTCAAGAGGGGGTAATGAAAAACTGTTTTTT
cdr3_aa: CASSLVSRGGNEKLFF

d_call: TRBD2
j_call: TRBJ2-1
v_call: TRBV6-6
clone_size: once
cdr3_nt: TGTGCCAGCAGTTACTCGATAGCGGGAGGGCTTCGAGAGCAGTTCTTC
cdr3_aa: CASSYSIAGGLREQFF

d_call: -
j_call: TRBJ2-1
v_call: TRBV5-1
clone_size: -
cdr3_nt: TGCGCCAGCAGCTCCGGGACATACGACGAGCAGTTCTTC
cdr3_aa: CASSSGTYDEQFF

d_call: -
j_call: TRBJ2-3
v_call: TRBV6-5
clone_size: few
cdr3_nt: TGTGCCAGCAGTTACACCAGGGAAATAAGAGATACGCAGTATTTT
cdr3_aa: CASSYTREIRDTQYF

d_call: -
j_call: TRBJ1-1
v_call: TRBV3-1
clone_size: -
cdr3_nt: TGTGCCAGCAGCCAAGAGGTTAGGGGCGAAAAAGCTTTCTTT
cdr3_aa: CASSQEVRGEKAFF

d_call: TRBD1
j_call: TRBJ1-1
v_call: TRBV10-3
clone_size: -
cdr3_nt: TGTGCCATCAGTGAGGACAGGGCAGGAAGCACTGAAGCTTTCTTT
cdr3_aa: CAISEDRAGSTEAFF

d_call: -
j_call: TRBJ1-5
v_call: TRBV6-1
clone_size: few
cdr3_nt: TGTGCCAGCAGTGGAGGGCGGTTCAATCAGCCCCAGCATTTT
cdr3_aa: CASSGGRFNQPQHF

d_call: -
j_call: TRBJ2-5
v_call: TRBV15
clone_size: -
cdr3_nt: TGTGCCACCAGCAGGACAGTCCAAGAGACCCAGTACTTC
cdr3_aa: CATSRTVQETQYF

d_call: -
j_call: TRBJ1-1
v_call: TRBV3-1
clone_size: few
cdr3_nt: TGTGCCAGCAGCCAAGATACAAGTGGCCACACTGAAGCTTTCTTT
cdr3_aa: CASSQDTSGHTEAFF

d_call: -
j_call: TRBJ2-3
v_call: TRBV6-1
clone_size: few
cdr3_nt: TGTGCCAGCACTGTAGTCTCTACGCAGTATTTT
cdr3_aa: CASTVVSTQYF

d_call: -
j_call: TRBJ2-5
v_call: TRBV7-2
clone_size: -
cdr3_nt: TGTGCCAGCAGCTTAGAAACGGAGACCCAGTACTTC
cdr3_aa: CASSLETETQYF

d_call: -
j_call: TRBJ2-7
v_call: TRBV6-5
clone_size: -
cdr3_nt: TGTGCCAGCAGTTACGCTATAGGGGGAGCGGGCCACGAGCAGTACTTC
cdr3_aa: CASSYAIGGAGHEQYF

d_call: -
j_call: TRBJ2-5
v_call: TRBV12-3/TRBV12-4
clone_size: once
cdr3_nt: TGTGCCAGCAGTTTGGGCAAGTACCAAGAGACCCAGTACTTC
cdr3_aa: CASSLGKYQETQYF

d_call: -
j_call: TRBJ1-5
v_call: TRBV15
clone_size: -
cdr3_nt: TGTGCCACCAGCAAGGCCCTTAGCAATCAGCCCCAGCATTTT
cdr3_aa: CATSKALSNQPQHF

d_call: -
j_call: TRBJ2-5
v_call: TRBV2
clone_size: -
cdr3_nt: TGTGCCAGCAGCCCCGGTCCCCCGCCGGAGACCCAGTACTTC
cdr3_aa: CASSPGPPPETQYF

d_call: -
j_call: TRBJ2-2
v_call: TRBV25-1
clone_size: many
cdr3_nt: TGTGCCAGCAGTGAAGGTGGCTGGGAGCTGTTTTTT
cdr3_aa: CASSEGGWELFF

d_call: -
j_call: TRBJ2-3
v_call: TRBV5-5
clone_size: -
cdr3_nt: TGTGCCAGCAGCTTTGAGGGGGGAAAGGATACGCAGTATTTT
cdr3_aa: CASSFEGGKDTQYF

d_call: -
j_call: TRBJ1-5
v_call: TRBV12-3/TRBV12-4
clone_size: -
cdr3_nt: TGTGCCAGCAGTCTGCACCGGGAATCCCCCATCGGTGGCCAGCATTTT
cdr3_aa: CASSLHRESPIGGQHF

d_call: TRBD1
j_call: TRBJ1-1
v_call: TRBV5-1
clone_size: -
cdr3_nt: TGCGCCAGCAGCGTACCGGGACAGGGGGCTGGAGCTTTCTTT
cdr3_aa: CASSVPGQGAGAFF

d_call: -
j_call: TRBJ1-1
v_call: TRBV20-1
clone_size: -
cdr3_nt: TGCAGTGCTAGAGATCTAGGCAGCCCCACTGAAGCTTTCTTT
cdr3_aa: CSARDLGSPTEAFF